Below, 5 T cell receptor beta chains from the same sample are listed, as sequenced in a study of blood T cells in healthy people across ages. PCR was performed a second time for roughly 6 to 12 cycles using a sample-barcoded 5' primer and a J-beta primer mix. TCRdb reanalysed the 5' RACE reads using MiXCR and keeps one entry per CDR3 protein. The profile shows about 770,000 distinct CDR3 sequences, under 55% of them singletons. Sequencing input: blood. These receptors were collected from a man aged 60-69 years in good health.

This clonotype was seen only a few times. This rearrangement joins TRBV10-3 to TRBJ2-6, with no clear D. The V end lost 0 bases, the J end lost 3 bases, and 0 bases lay between the germline ends. The CDR3 totals 13 residues. CDR1 is ENHRY and CDR2 is SYGVKD in the germline V gene. The CDR3 spells CAISESGANVLTF. The CDR3 bases are TGTGCCATCAGTGAGTCTGGGGCCAACGTCCTGACTTTC.

The rearrangement joins TRBV7-9 to TRBJ2-1, with TRBD2 matching 10 bases. The CDR3 has 19 amino acids. Unmatched junction bases numbered 18, after V lost 7 bases and J lost 3 bases. Germline loops: CDR1 SEHNR, CDR2 FQNEAQ (reference sequence). The CDR3 bases are TGTGCCAGCACCCTACCTCAAAGTTTACTAGCGGGAAACTACAATGAGCAGTTCTTC. Amino acid sequence: CASTLPQSLLAGNYNEQFF.

This clonotype appeared once. The rearrangement uses TRBV29-1 and TRBJ2-5, with a possible D match to TRBD2 (6 bases). Germline CDR1 SQVTM, CDR2 ANQGSEA. CDR3 length: 13 residues. Trimming shortened V by 3 bases and J by 4 bases, and 12 bases separated the two germline ends. DNA for the CDR3: TGCAGCGTTGAGTTGGGGGGAGGAGAGACCCAGTACTTC. As protein: CSVELGGGETQYF.

The count of this clonotype is one. This sequence joins TRBV6-2 or TRBV6-3 and TRBJ1-2, with D hard to call. This CDR3 contains 12 residues. Germline CDR1 MNHEY, CDR2 SVGEGT. V was cut by 5 bases and J by 1 base, with 5 bases left in between. CDR3 in DNA: TGTGCCAGCAGTACGATTAACTATGGCTACACCTTC. It codes for CASSTINYGYTF.

This clonotype has ten or more counts. This chain joins TRBV27 and TRBJ1-1, with D uncertain. The CDR3 consists of 13 residues. Between the trimmed V and J ends, which lost 5 bases and 1 base, there was a span of 8 bases. Germline V gives CDR1 MNHEY, CDR2 SMNVEV (reference sequence). The CDR3 region has the DNA TGTGCCAGCAGTCTCGAGAGGAACACTGAAGCTTTCTTT. It encodes CASSLERNTEAFF.